These 24 T cell receptor beta chains were all obtained from the same sample, sequenced in a study of shared clonotypes between healthy human individuals. Naive CD8 cells lacked CD45RO, underwent positive selection for CCR7 and left out terminally differentiated effector memory CD45RA+ cells. Sequencing was performed with immunoSEQ multiplex PCR; in TCRdb, only in-frame clones are kept and a portion is missing. The sample gives more than 600,000 clones, around 90% of which show up once; roughly 22% is in the top ten. Sequenced sample: naive CD8+ T cells sorted from blood. These receptors originate from a man aged 30-40 years in good health.

The chain joins TRBV6-5 to TRBJ2-1; D tentatively fits TRBD1 or TRBD2 (5 bases each). Trimming shortened V by 0 bases and J by 7 bases, and 10 bases separated the two germline ends. The CDR3 extends over 14 amino acids. The germline gives CDR1 MNHEY, CDR2 SVGAGI. The CDR3 DNA sequence: TGTGCCAGCAGTTACTCAGCAGGGACGAATGAGCAGTTCTTC. Translation: CASSYSAGTNEQFF.

This chain joins TRBV7-2 and TRBJ1-2; the D gene is possibly TRBD1 (6 bases). CDR3 length equals 15 residues. CDR1 and CDR2 (germline): SGHTA, FQGNSA. V dropped 3 bases and J dropped 5 bases, with 16 bases sitting between them. The chain's CDR3 is CASSFDRTQGYGYTF. CDR3 nucleotide sequence: TGTGCCAGCAGCTTTGATAGGACTCAGGGGTATGGCTACACCTTC. Full variable domain (remainder filled in from reference TRBV7-2 and TRBJ1-2): GAGVSQSPSNKVTEKGKDVELRCDPISGHTALYWYRQSLGQGLEFLIYFQGNSAPDKSGLPSDRFSAERTGGSVSTLTIQRTQQEDSAVYLCASSFDRTQGYGYTFGSGTRLTVV.

This chain's CDR3 is CASLGLSYEQYF. In DNA, the CDR3 is TGCGCCAGCTTGGGACTATCCTACGAGCAGTACTTC. The V gene is TRBV10-2, the J gene TRBJ2-7; 7 positions agree with TRBD2. The CDR3 is 12 residues long. Germline values: CDR1 WSHSY, CDR2 SAAADI. Trimming took 8 bases from V and 1 from J; bases not matched to a gene: 2.

The V call is TRBV7-7, the J call TRBJ2-7; no clear D gene. This CDR3 is 13 amino acids long. The V gene lost 2 bases and the J gene lost 4 bases, with 9 bases spanning the gap. Germline V CDR1 and CDR2: SSHAT, FNYEAQ (reference sequence). CDR3 DNA sequence: TGTGCCAGCAGCTTAACGCCGACATACGAGCAGTACTTC. This sequence encodes CASSLTPTYEQYF. Together with reference TRBV7-7 and TRBJ2-7, the CDR3 gives the full variable domain: GAGVSQSPRYKVTKRGQDVTLRCDPISSHATLYWYQQALGQGPEFLTYFNYEAQPDKSGLPSDRFSAERPEGSISTLTIQRTEQRDSAMYRCASSLTPTYEQYFGPGTRLTVT.

The J gene is TRBJ2-7, the V gene TRBV5-8; D ambiguous. CDR3 length equals 15 residues. The ends were cut back, 4 bases at V and 3 bases at J, with 17 bases in the middle. CDR1 is SGHTS, CDR2 YDEGEE, per germline. For the CDR3, the DNA is TGTGCCAGCAGCCGAATCCCGTCCGTAAGCTACGAGCAGTACTTC. It specifies CASSRIPSVSYEQYF.

The gene calls are TRBV5-4 and TRBJ2-5; 12 nucleotides line up with TRBD1. Germline V lookup: CDR1 SGHNT, CDR2 YYREEE (reference sequence). V trimming: 3 bases; J trimming: 5 bases; junction bases outside the gene matches: 5. The CDR3 contains 15 residues. The chain's CDR3 is CASSSRDRGLETQYF. The CDR3 DNA reads TGTGCCAGCAGCTCACGGGACAGGGGGCTGGAGACCCAGTACTTC.

The rearrangement links TRBV5-5 to TRBJ1-2, with D perhaps TRBD1 (5 bases). V dropped 1 base and J dropped 2 bases, with 15 bases sitting between them. This CDR3 is 16 amino acids long. The germline gives CDR1 SGHKS, CDR2 YYEKEE (reference sequence). CDR3 sequence: CASSLLGGGVNYGYTF. CDR3 coding DNA: TGTGCCAGCAGCTTGTTAGGCGGAGGGGTCAACTATGGCTACACCTTC.

This chain links TRBV6-5 with TRBJ2-1, with D possibly being TRBD1 (5 bases). V gave up 0 bases and J gave up 6 bases, with 12 bases separating them. The CDR3 has 15 residues. Germline V gives CDR1 MNHEY, CDR2 SVGAGI. CDR3 region: CASSYSSSGANEQFF. The DNA of the CDR3 is TGTGCCAGCAGTTACTCCAGTAGTGGGGCCAATGAGCAGTTCTTC.

Points on this clone: The sample holds other DNA sequences that translate to the same CDR3. This chain connects TRBV27 to TRBJ2-3, with 11 bases lining up with TRBD2. The CDR3 runs to 16 residues. Germline CDR1 MNHEY, CDR2 SMNVEV (reference sequence). Losses at the gene ends were 4 bases for V and 3 bases for J; bases not matched to a gene: 6. This CDR3 is CASSSGTSGRTDTQYF. The CDR3 bases are TGTGCCAGCAGTTCCGGAACTAGCGGGAGAACAGATACGCAGTATTTT.

The table lists this clone with a count of one. This rearrangement joins TRBV7-9 to TRBJ1-1; 7 positions agree with TRBD1. Trimming took 1 base from V and 1 from J; bases not matched to a gene: 15. The CDR3 totals 19 residues. The V gene's germline CDR1 is SEHNR and CDR2 FQNEAQ (reference sequence). The CDR3 DNA reads TGTGCCAGCAGCTTAGAGGGCGGACAGGCCTTCTCGCCGAACACTGAAGCTTTCTTT. Translating it yields CASSLEGGQAFSPNTEAFF.

The chain has TRBV11-2 and TRBJ2-2, with 9 bases fitting TRBD1. The CDR3 runs 15 residues. Per the germline V gene, CDR1 is SGHAT and CDR2 is FQNNGV. V shed 4 bases and J 3 bases; nucleotides not matched to a gene: 3. The CDR3 sequence is CASSWHRGHTGELFF. The CDR3 bases are TGTGCCAGCAGCTGGCACAGGGGGCACACCGGGGAGCTGTTTTTT.

This clone was detected once. The sample holds other DNA sequences that translate to the same CDR3. The chain carries TRBV2 and TRBJ2-7, with 9 bases matching TRBD1. CDR1 SNHLY and CDR2 FYNNEI come from the germline V gene. Trimming at V came to 6 bases and at J to 0 bases, leaving 0 bases not matched to a gene. The CDR3 totals 13 residues. The CDR3 region has the DNA TGTGCCAGCAGGGACAGGGGCTCCTACGAGCAGTACTTC. It is translated as CASRDRGSYEQYF.

The chain combines TRBV11-2 with TRBJ2-5; D gene uncertain. The better agreement between TRBJ2-7 and the DNA end casts doubt on the J call. There are 11 residues in the CDR3. Germline CDR1 SGHAT, CDR2 FQNNGV. The CDR3 bases are TGTGCCAGCAGCTTAATGGACGAGCAGTACTTC. It translates to CASSLMDEQYF.

J is TRBJ2-1 and V is TRBV9; tentatively, D is TRBD2 (5 bases). V was pared by 4 bases and J by 4 bases, with 12 bases between. CDR1 is SGDLS, CDR2 YYNGEE, per germline. This CDR3 region has 14 residues. The CDR3 loop reads CASSTEGLYNEQFF. The CDR3, as DNA: TGTGCCAGCAGCACCGAGGGCTTGTACAATGAGCAGTTCTTC.

This clone came up once. Other nucleotide sequences in the sample specify the same CDR3. The gene calls are TRBV6-5 and TRBJ2-5; D is possibly TRBD2 (5 bases). Trimming took 0 bases from V and 4 from J, leaving 12 bases between them. This CDR3 spans 15 amino acids. Germline V gene lookup returns CDR1 MNHEY and CDR2 SVGAGI. CDR3 loop: CASSYSSGSGETQYF. The CDR3 nucleotides read TGTGCCAGCAGTTACTCGAGCGGCTCGGGAGAGACCCAGTACTTC.

This clone has a single count. Other nucleotide sequences in the sample specify the same CDR3. The CDR3 spells CASSYSGDEQYF. The CDR3 coding sequence is TGTGCCAGCAGTTACTCAGGTGACGAGCAGTACTTC. This sequence joins TRBV6-5 and TRBJ2-7, with D hard to call. CDR3 size: 12 residues. The V gene's germline CDR1 is MNHEY and CDR2 SVGAGI. Trimming stripped 0 bases from V and 5 bases from J, with 5 bases between.

This chain connects TRBV7-8 to TRBJ1-5, with D tentatively TRBD1 (6 bases). This CDR3 spans 15 amino acids. CDR1 SGHVS and CDR2 FQNEAQ come from the germline V gene. The germline V and J ends were trimmed by 0 bases and 9 bases, with 15 bases remaining between them. As DNA, the CDR3 is TGTGCCAGCAGCTTAGCAGGGGGGGAAGTAGGGCCCCAGCATTTT. Encoded protein: CASSLAGGEVGPQHF.

Of note for this clone: At one of its ends the junction is not consistent with the germline gene, which may arise from a read error. This sequence joins TRBV7-9 and TRBJ2-7, with a tentative D call TRBD2 (5 bases). The germline CDR1 and CDR2 sequences are SEHNR and FQNEAQ (reference sequence). The CDR3 runs 15 residues. This CDR3 reads CASSLPSGIGYGQYF. DNA of the CDR3: TGTGCCAGCAGCTTACCTTCGGGAATCGGCTACGGGCAGTACTTC.

The V gene is TRBV7-3, the J gene TRBJ2-1, with 14 bases matching TRBD2. The CDR3 is 16 residues long. CDR1 and CDR2 from the germline V gene are SGHTA and FQGTGA. V lost 5 bases and J lost 8; bases outside the gene matches: 8. CDR3 sequence: CASSPPGTSGSHEQFF. CDR3 bases: TGTGCCAGCAGCCCTCCCGGGACTAGCGGGAGCCATGAGCAGTTCTTC.

CDR3 loop: CAIKPRGSTDTQYF. The CDR3 DNA follows: TGTGCCATCAAGCCGCGGGGGAGCACAGATACGCAGTATTTT. This chain uses TRBV10-3 with TRBJ2-3; 7 positions agree with TRBD2. Germline V gene lookup returns CDR1 ENHRY and CDR2 SYGVKD. The junction had 4 bases not matched to a gene; V was cut back by 7 bases and J by 0 bases. The CDR3 extends over 14 amino acids.

Notes on this clone: Other DNA sequences in the sample encode the same CDR3. The gene calls are TRBV7-9 and TRBJ1-1; 8 bases line up with TRBD1. This CDR3 region has 13 residues. With 2 bases clipped from V and 4 bases from J, the junction kept 0 bases outside the gene matches. In germline, CDR1 is SEHNR, CDR2 FQNEAQ (reference sequence). The CDR3 here is CASSLTGGTEAFF. In nucleotides, the CDR3 is TGTGCCAGCAGCTTAACAGGGGGCACTGAAGCTTTCTTT.

V and J are TRBV28 and TRBJ1-5; 7 nucleotides agree with TRBD1. This CDR3 contains 17 residues. V lost 4 bases to trimming and J lost 2 bases; unmatched junction nucleotides: 11. Germline lookup yields CDR1 MDHEN and CDR2 SYDVKM. The CDR3 is CASSSPSTGSGNQPQHF. The CDR3, as DNA: TGTGCCAGCAGTTCACCTTCGACAGGGAGTGGCAATCAGCCCCAGCATTTT.

This rearrangement joins TRBV19 to TRBJ2-1; 10 bases match TRBD2. CDR1 and CDR2 from the germline V gene are LNHDA and SQIVND (reference sequence). J lost 0 bases, V lost 7 bases, and 6 bases had no gene match. The CDR3 is 16 amino acids. In nucleotides, the CDR3 is TGTGCCAGTAACAATCCTAGCGGGAGCTCCTACAATGAGCAGTTCTTC. Translated: CASNNPSGSSYNEQFF.

Points on this clone: This same CDR3 is encoded by further DNA sequences in the sample. The J gene is TRBJ2-7, the V gene TRBV6-5, with TRBD2 identical over 7 bases. V shed 7 bases and J 5 bases; nucleotides not matched to a gene: 2. The CDR3 has 11 amino acids. Germline CDR1 is MNHEY and CDR2 is SVGAGI. This chain's CDR3 is CASTGGHEQYF. Written as DNA, the CDR3 is TGTGCCAGCACGGGAGGTCACGAGCAGTACTTC.